Listed below are T cell receptor beta chains from one sample, sequenced in a study of blood T cell repertoires in COVID-19. The table came from immunoSEQ multiplex PCR; TCRdb's copy has only in-frame clones and leaves some out. This table has hundreds of thousands of clones, 75% to 90% appearing once. The sequencing input was PBMCs or T cells enriched from blood (not recorded which). The receptor set was obtained from a man aged 25 to 45 who had recovered from COVID-19. Both conserved end residues are part of each CDR3.

TRBV30,TRBJ2-3,CAGKRGQGLSGDTQYF
TRBV14,TRBJ1-6,CASSEQVNSPLHF
TRBV5-1,TRBJ1-6,CASSLGTGENSPLHF
TRBV5-4,TRBJ1-2,CASSRWGRIDNYGYTF
TRBV2,TRBJ1-4,CASAGVGVEKLFF
TRBV27,TRBJ1-5,CASSFAGGSNQPQHF
TRBV11-1,TRBJ2-2,CASSLDPGTGELFF
TRBV7-9,TRBJ2-5,CASSIRQSSTETQYF
TRBV13,TRBJ2-7,CASSPGQGTDEQYF
TRBV7-3,TRBJ2-3,CASSSGLAGGLADTQYF
TRBV3-1/TRBV3-2,TRBJ1-4,CASSQLTGKKLFF
TRBV10-1,TRBJ2-7,CASSDGGSSYEQYF
TRBV3-1/TRBV3-2,TRBJ1-2,CASSQIGQGGSYGYTF
TRBV9,TRBJ2-7,CASSEEAGSIAQYF
TRBV7-2,TRBJ1-5,CASSLIGGQPQHF
TRBV11-2,TRBJ1-6,CASSLGGVSSPLHF
TRBV9,TRBJ2-7,CASSAGDSAYEQYF
TRBV2,TRBJ1-1,CASRITGSRTEAFF
TRBV2,TRBJ2-5,CASSADRGAQYF
TRBV5-4,TRBJ2-2,CASSSGSGNTGELFF
TRBV3-1/TRBV3-2,TRBJ2-3,CASTKAGGTDTQYF
TRBV13,TRBJ2-5,CASSLGLAVLETQYF